This T cell receptor beta chain originates from a study of blood T cell repertoires in COVID-19 (dated by TCRdb to 2018 to 2021). Turning to the overall study: Samples from collaborators originated in the United States, Italy and Spain and spanned both the acute and convalescent phases of COVID-19. The prospective study material was composed of cDNA or gDNA derived from T cells, B-cell-depleted T cells, or PBMCs. Deeply sampled blood TCRbeta repertoires from subjects exposed to, actively infected with, or recovered from COVID-19 were included in the dataset. The repertoires were made available in a free public database intended to serve as a resource for research on the immune response to SARS-CoV-2. Samples were obtained from the ongoing ImmuneRACE study (first 160 participants) and from approximately 1,200 subjects provided by 6 global collaborators. Sample metadata almost always included a de-identified subject ID, COVID-19 status, age in years and sex. HLA class I and class II types, where available, came from metadata supplied by the sample provider rather than from assay-based typing. Study-level results and caveats: The amount of clinical and demographic metadata varied by source and participant and was provided uncurated.

CDR3 length: 16 amino acids, cysteine to phenylalanine. Just CDR3 DNA is preserved here, 48 bases in frame from base 1. The junction shows trimming of 5 bases on V and 4 bases on J, plus 20 bases between the germline ends. CDR1 and CDR2 were assigned from the germline V gene (reference sequence) as GTSNPN and SVGIG. In regard to this clone: Its cognate antigen has yet to be identified. No base-level quality is on record; no much larger clone is a single base apart.

Collaborating institutions collected whole blood in K2EDTA tubes following their own protocols. For TCRbeta analysis, collaborators shipped samples as frozen whole blood, isolated PBMCs, or DNA extracted from either of those sample types. TCRbeta CDR3 regions were amplified from genomic DNA using the immunoSEQ Assay, a bias-controlled multiplex PCR. On the study's bioinformatics: Nucleated cell counts per sample were estimated from amplification of reference gene primers within the assay. To quantify the absolute abundance of each unique TCRbeta CDR3 rearrangement, sequence reads were collapsed and filtered. For each sample, productive Simpson clonality was calculated by taking the square root of Simpson's diversity index across productive rearrangements. Sourced from immuneACCESS, this table was stored by TCRdb with only in-frame sequences that have V and J called. A share of the clones is absent; for the studies checked, an unresolved V gene accounts for under half, and the remainder has no known explanation. V, J and clone size reflect that table, while D and trimming were determined from the DNA. For this sample there are around 50,000 clones; around 88% appear just once. The ten largest make up approximately 2.1% of the sample.

Recombination linked TRBV30 to TRBJ1-4; perhaps TRBD1 is the D gene, with 6 bases matching. Sequenced material: peripheral blood. The clonotype was recovered from a woman aged 55-70 years with acute or convalescent COVID-19. The nucleotide sequence reads as follows: TGTGCCTGGGCCCTCGCCCAGACAGGAAGTAATGAAAAACTGTTTTTT. Its translation is CAWALAQTGSNEKLFF. Here the CDR3 is joined to the reference TRBV30 and TRBJ1-4 genes, and the full variable domain is: SQTIHQWPATLVQPVGSPLSLECTVEGTSNPNLYWYRQAAGRGLQLLFYSVGIGQISSEVPQNLSASRPQDRQFILSSKKLLLSDSGFYLCAWALAQTGSNEKLFFGSGTQLSVL.